This TCR beta chain was identified during a study of a mutant IDH1 vaccine in newly diagnosed glioma. Across the whole study: Treated patients showed a male proportion of around 62%, a female proportion of around 40%, and a mean age of roughly 40 years. Earlier therapy was either radiotherapy, temozolomide, or both, and most got both.

The time point is: baseline, week 1 (first vaccination visit). Treatment: pre-vaccination baseline after standard-of-care therapy. Donor diagnoses consisted of new WHO grade 3 or 4 IDH1-mutant, ATRX-lost astrocytomas. This clone was seen a single time. Method: immunoSEQ multiplex PCR; TCRdb's copy keeps in-frame clones and lacks some. The repertoire has 45,000 to 55,000 clones, 86% of them found once; the top ten carry about 2.2%. Germline assignment: CDR1 SNHLY and CDR2 FYNNEI. The ends were cut back, 2 bases at V and 15 bases at J, with 11 bases in the middle. CDR3 size: 11 residues. V usage is TRBV2 and J usage is TRBJ2-1; D remains unclear. This sequence was found in a man aged 35-49 years with glioma. Sequenced material: PBMCs, taken from a glioma patient treated with radiotherapy, temozolomide or both. DNA of the CDR3: TGTGCCAGCAGTGAAAGCCCCGTGGGGTTCTTC. Translating gives CASSESPVGFF. The whole variable domain, filled in from reference TRBV2 and TRBJ2-1, reads EPEVTQTPSHQVTQMGQEVILRCVPISNHLYFYWYRQILGQKVEFLVSFYNNEISEKSEIFDDQFSVERPDGSNFTLKIRSTKLEDSAMYFCASSESPVGFFGPGTRLTVL.